This T cell receptor beta chain stems from a study of T cell repertoires in cytomegalovirus infection. Comment on this clonotype: Its antigen is not identified.

A single record per CDR3 protein comes from TCRdb applying MiXCR to the reads. The profile shows roughly 990,000 distinct CDR3 sequences, less than 35% of them singletons. The CDR3 covers 16 residues. V lost 4 bases and J lost 4; bases outside the gene matches: 12. CDR1 and CDR2 from the germline V gene are MNHNY and SVGAGI (reference sequence). This chain uses TRBV6-6 with TRBJ1-2, with 7 bases identical to TRBD1. Sample: cultured CD8+ T cells from PBMCs, taken from culture after CMV antigen stimulation. The receptor was isolated from a human donor in good health (CMV status not recorded). Some clones in this sample may be carry-over from other donors' samples. The CDR3 protein is CASSSTSRQGRYGYTF. As DNA, the CDR3 is TGTGCCAGCAGTTCCACATCCAGACAGGGACGCTATGGCTACACCTTC.